This T cell receptor (beta chain) was captured by sequencing in a study of CD4 T cells in relation to SARS-CoV-2 and coronaviruses. Whole-study context: Controls used an HIV-1 Nef peptide pool or no peptide. Notes on the study in general: Crossreactive clones expanded significantly less to SARS-CoV-2 than monoreactive clones. This crossreactivity analysis covered spike protein alone, no other viral proteins. In roughly 65% of donors, memory CD4+ clonotypes crossrecognized SARS-CoV-2 and at least one common cold coronavirus spike.

The CDR3 has 15 residues. Germline V gene sequence: CDR1 LNHDA, CDR2 SQIVND (reference sequence). V lost 3 bases, J lost 6 bases, and 7 bases stayed unmatched. CD4+ T cells from unexposed donors were obtained before the COVID-19 pandemic (2011-2018). CD4+ T cells were isolated from the cells after around eleven days of culture. With regard to this clone: Its antigen remains unidentified.

Only in-frame clones appear in the TCRdb table, and some are missing; sequencing was by immunoSEQ multiplex PCR. Of about 26,000 clones in the sample, roughly 80% were seen once. This chain uses TRBV19 with TRBJ2-7, with TRBD2 matching 11 bases. The receptor was derived from a human donor in good health. The sample consisted of CD4+ T cells from PBMCs, cultured in vitro. CDR3 DNA sequence: TGTGCCAGTAGTATGACTAGCGGGGTGCCAACCGAGCAGTACTTC. Its protein is CASSMTSGVPTEQYF.